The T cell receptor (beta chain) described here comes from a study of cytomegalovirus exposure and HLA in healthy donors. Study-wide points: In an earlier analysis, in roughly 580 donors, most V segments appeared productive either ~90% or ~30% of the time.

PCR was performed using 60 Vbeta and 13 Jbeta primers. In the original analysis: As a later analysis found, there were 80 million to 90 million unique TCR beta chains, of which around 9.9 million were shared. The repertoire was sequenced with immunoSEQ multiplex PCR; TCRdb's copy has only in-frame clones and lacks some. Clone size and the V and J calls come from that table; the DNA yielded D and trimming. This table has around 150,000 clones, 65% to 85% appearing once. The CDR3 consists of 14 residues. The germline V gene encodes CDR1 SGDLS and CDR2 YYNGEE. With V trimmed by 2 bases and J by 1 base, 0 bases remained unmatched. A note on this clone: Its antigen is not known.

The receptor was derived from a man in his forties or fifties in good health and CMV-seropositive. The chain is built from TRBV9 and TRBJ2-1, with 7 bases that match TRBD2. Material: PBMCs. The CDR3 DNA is TGTGCCAGCAGCGTTAGCGGGTCCTACAATGAGCAGTTCTTC. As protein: CASSVSGSYNEQFF.